The 22 T cell receptor beta chains below all came from one sample that was sequenced in a study of cytomegalovirus exposure and HLA in healthy donors. PCR amplification relied on 60 Vbeta primers (plus 13 Jbeta primers). Data came from immunoSEQ multiplex PCR; TCRdb stores just in-frame clones and leaves some out. Of approximately 150,000 clones detected, about 80% appear once; the ten largest clones hold 1.3%. Material: PBMCs. The receptor source for this set is a man aged 30-40 years in good health and CMV-seronegative.

V usage is TRBV5-6 and J usage is TRBJ1-2, with TRBD1 identical over 9 bases. The junction had 5 bases not matched to a gene; V was cut back by 4 bases and J by 4 bases. This CDR3 has 14 residues. Germline V CDR1 and CDR2: SGHDT, YYEEEE. The CDR3 DNA is TGTGCCAGCAGCCTGGGACAGGGTACCTATGGCTACACCTTC. Its translation is CASSLGQGTYGYTF.

CDR3 in amino acids: CASSISAGGTEAFF. The DNA of the CDR3 is TGTGCCAGTAGTATTTCGGCGGGGGGCACTGAAGCTTTCTTT. The rearrangement joins TRBV19 to TRBJ1-1; D possibly corresponds to TRBD1 (5 bases). The germline V and J ends were trimmed by 3 bases and 4 bases, with 12 bases remaining between them. Germline V gives CDR1 LNHDA, CDR2 SQIVND (reference sequence). The CDR3 has 14 residues.

A few counts support this clone. The gene calls are TRBV7-6 and TRBJ2-1, with D possibly TRBD2 on 7 matching bases. Germline values: CDR1 SGHVS, CDR2 FNYEAQ. The CDR3 is made up of 17 amino acids. With 5 bases removed from V and 9 bases from J, the gap between germline ends came to 26 bases. CDR3 in amino acids: CASSEPRGGLTSREQFF. The CDR3 nucleotides read TGTGCCAGCAGCGAACCCAGAGGGGGACTAACTTCGCGTGAGCAGTTCTTC.

The sample holds one count of this clone. The chain couples TRBV28 to TRBJ1-2, with TRBD1 matching 7 bases. V was pared by 5 bases and J by 2 bases, with 2 bases of the junction left unmatched. In germline, CDR1 is MDHEN, CDR2 SYDVKM. The CDR3 sequence is 13 residues long. The CDR3 DNA follows: TGTGCCAGCAGTAAACAGGGGAACTATGGCTACACCTTC. It yields the protein CASSKQGNYGYTF.

This chain uses TRBV30 with TRBJ1-3; D perhaps matches TRBD1 (6 bases). The ends were cut back, 0 bases at V and 0 bases at J, with 24 bases in the middle. Germline V gene lookup returns CDR1 GTSNPN and CDR2 SVGIG (reference sequence). The CDR3 runs to 20 residues. This CDR3 reads CAWSVMYSLQGPPSGNTIYF. The CDR3 DNA sequence: TGTGCCTGGAGTGTTATGTACTCGCTACAGGGCCCCCCCTCTGGAAACACCATATATTTT.

This chain connects TRBV30 to TRBJ1-1; a possible D gene is TRBD1 (5 bases). Germline V CDR1 and CDR2: GTSNPN, SVGIG (reference sequence). The CDR3 loop spans 12 amino acids. The germline V and J ends were trimmed by 1 base and 4 bases, with 7 bases remaining between them. CDR3 protein: CAWSGGGTEAFF. Written as DNA, the CDR3 is TGTGCCTGGAGTGGGGGGGGCACTGAAGCTTTCTTT.

This CDR3 reads CASRFYSGVGTEAFF. As DNA, the CDR3 is TGTGCCAGCCGTTTCTACTCAGGTGTAGGCACTGAAGCTTTCTTT. V is TRBV6-5 and J is TRBJ1-1; D gene uncertain. From germline, CDR1 is MNHEY and CDR2 SVGAGI. Trimming took off 8 bases at V and 4 bases at J, with 20 bases between the two ends. This CDR3 has 15 residues.

The chain is built from TRBV5-1 and TRBJ2-1; 9 positions agree with TRBD2. CDR1 SGHRS and CDR2 YFSETQ come from the germline V gene. Trimming cost V 5 bases and J 8 bases; bases outside gene matches: 11. CDR3 length: 15 residues. CDR3 DNA: TGCGCCAGCAGTATTGGGACTAGCTCGTATGATGAGCAGTTCTTC. As protein: CASSIGTSSYDEQFF.

The gene calls are TRBV7-3 and TRBJ2-3, with D possibly TRBD2 on 6 matching bases. This CDR3 has 13 amino acids. Germline-derived CDR1 and CDR2 are SGHTA and FQGTGA. Trimming pared 5 bases from V and 9 bases from J, leaving 15 bases between. CDR3 residues: CASSRGTSGTQYF. The CDR3 nucleotides read TGTGCCAGCAGCCGGGGGACCTCGGGCACGCAGTATTTT.

This clone has only a few counts. The chain couples TRBV30 to TRBJ2-5; TRBD1 aligns across 10 bases. The better agreement between TRBJ2-7 and the DNA end casts doubt on the J call. Germline V gene data show CDR1 as GTSNPN and CDR2 as SVGIG (reference sequence). The CDR3 is 13 amino acids. DNA for the CDR3: TGTGCCTGGACCCGGGACAGGGGCTACGAGCAGTACTTC. Its translation is CAWTRDRGYEQYF.

CDR3 amino acids: CASSVLAGGSYEQYF. CDR3 in DNA: TGTGCCAGCAGTGTTCTAGCGGGGGGATCCTACGAGCAGTACTTC. The V call is TRBV2, the J call TRBJ2-7; 11 bases match TRBD2. Trimming removed 4 bases from V and 1 base from J; junction bases left unmatched: 3. Germline loops: CDR1 SNHLY, CDR2 FYNNEI. This CDR3 is 15 amino acids long. Using reference TRBV2 and TRBJ2-7 for the parts outside the CDR3, the full variable domain is EPEVTQTPSHQVTQMGQEVILRCVPISNHLYFYWYRQILGQKVEFLVSFYNNEISEKSEIFDDQFSVERPDGSNFTLKIRSTKLEDSAMYFCASSVLAGGSYEQYFGPGTRLTVT.

The gene calls are TRBV28 and TRBJ1-1, with TRBD1 matching 8 bases. J was trimmed by 4 bases and V by 5 bases; bases with no gene match: 6. The CDR3 has 14 amino acids. In germline, CDR1 is MDHEN, CDR2 SYDVKM. The CDR3 DNA sequence: TGTGCCAGCAGTGGACAGGGTCACTCCACTGAAGCTTTCTTT. Encoded protein: CASSGQGHSTEAFF.

V gene TRBV14 combines with J gene TRBJ2-7, with TRBD1 matching over 9 bases. With 5 bases clipped from V and 3 bases from J, the junction kept 8 bases outside the gene matches. This CDR3 is built from 15 residues. The germline V gene encodes CDR1 SGHDN and CDR2 FVKESK. This chain's CDR3 is CASSSPGQGFYEQYF. The CDR3 coding sequence is TGTGCCAGCAGCTCACCGGGACAGGGCTTCTACGAGCAGTACTTC. Filled out from reference TRBV14 and TRBJ2-7, the complete variable domain reads EAGVTQFPSHSVIEKGQTVTLRCDPISGHDNLYWYRRVMGKEIKFLLHFVKESKQDESGMPNNRFLAERTGGTYSTLKVQPAELEDSGVYFCASSSPGQGFYEQYFGPGTRLTVT.

The rearrangement joins TRBV6-5 to TRBJ1-2; TRBD1 matches 7 bases. V trimming: 5 bases; J trimming: 4 bases; junction bases outside the gene matches: 7. The CDR3 sequence is 14 residues long. Germline V gene sequence: CDR1 MNHEY, CDR2 SVGAGI. The CDR3 sequence is CASSNRGSRYGYTF. The CDR3 DNA is TGTGCCAGCAGTAACAGGGGCTCCCGCTATGGCTACACCTTC.

The rearrangement links TRBV4-3 to TRBJ1-2, with D hard to call. This CDR3 has 17 residues. Per germline, CDR1 LGHNA and CDR2 YSLEER. Trimming took off 0 bases at V and 5 bases at J, with 19 bases between the two ends. Here the CDR3 DNA reads TGCGCCAGCAGCCAAGATTTGGTCGCTGTGACACAGTATGGCTACACCTTC. Protein: CASSQDLVAVTQYGYTF.

The chain is built from TRBV27 and TRBJ2-5; 9 bases match TRBD2. V was clipped by 6 bases and J by 0 bases; unmatched bases: 5. Looked up from germline, CDR1 is MNHEY and CDR2 is SMNVEV (reference sequence). This CDR3 spans 15 amino acids. Here the CDR3 DNA reads TGTGCCAGCAGCAGGCGCGGGGGGGACCAAGAGACCCAGTACTTC. It yields the protein CASSRRGGDQETQYF.

V and J are TRBV9 and TRBJ2-7, with D possibly being TRBD2 (7 bases). Trimming removed 0 bases from V and 2 bases from J, with 9 bases in between. Germline V gives CDR1 SGDLS, CDR2 YYNGEE. The CDR3 length is 14 residues. CDR3 in amino acids: CASSVEGGTYEQYF. The CDR3 DNA sequence: TGTGCCAGCAGCGTAGAGGGGGGGACCTACGAGCAGTACTTC.

A few counts support this clone. This chain uses TRBV29-1 with TRBJ1-2, with 7 bases identical to TRBD1. Germline CDR1 reads SQVTM; CDR2 reads ANQGSEA. This CDR3 contains 13 residues. V lost 3 bases, J lost 4 bases, and 5 bases stayed unmatched. CDR3 sequence: CSVERGQSYGYTF. The CDR3, as DNA: TGCAGCGTTGAGAGGGGGCAGAGCTATGGCTACACCTTC.

J is TRBJ1-4 and V is TRBV4-1, with D unresolved. Germline assignment: CDR1 MGHRA and CDR2 YSYEKL. This CDR3 comprises 14 residues. Trimming pared 1 base from V and 8 bases from J, leaving 11 bases between. Here the CDR3 reads CASSQVQVREKLFF. The CDR3 bases are TGCGCCAGCAGCCAAGTCCAAGTGAGGGAAAAACTGTTTTTT.

The chain combines TRBV6-5 with TRBJ1-5, with TRBD1 identical over 8 bases. The CDR3 totals 15 residues. J was trimmed by 4 bases and V by 0 bases; bases with no gene match: 2. Germline CDR1 MNHEY, CDR2 SVGAGI. The CDR3 DNA reads TGTGCCAGCAGTTACTCGAGACAGGGGAATCAGCCCCAGCATTTT. It is translated as CASSYSRQGNQPQHF.

This clone was picked up a small number of times. The CDR3 spells CASSLPLGQSGNTIYF. CDR3 DNA: TGTGCCAGCAGCTTGCCCCTGGGACAGAGTGGAAACACCATATATTTT. The chain uses TRBV5-6 and TRBJ1-3; TRBD1 matches 7 bases. Germline assignment: CDR1 SGHDT and CDR2 YYEEEE. The CDR3 sequence is 16 residues long. V lost 1 base and J lost 3; bases outside the gene matches: 7.

J is TRBJ2-3 and V is TRBV5-4; 7 positions match TRBD1. V trimming: 3 bases; J trimming: 1 base; junction bases outside the gene matches: 5. Germline CDR1 and CDR2: SGHNT and YYREEE (reference sequence). The CDR3 spans 15 residues. The CDR3 region is CASSYRQGGTDTQYF. For the CDR3, the DNA is TGTGCCAGCAGCTATCGACAGGGCGGCACAGATACGCAGTATTTT.